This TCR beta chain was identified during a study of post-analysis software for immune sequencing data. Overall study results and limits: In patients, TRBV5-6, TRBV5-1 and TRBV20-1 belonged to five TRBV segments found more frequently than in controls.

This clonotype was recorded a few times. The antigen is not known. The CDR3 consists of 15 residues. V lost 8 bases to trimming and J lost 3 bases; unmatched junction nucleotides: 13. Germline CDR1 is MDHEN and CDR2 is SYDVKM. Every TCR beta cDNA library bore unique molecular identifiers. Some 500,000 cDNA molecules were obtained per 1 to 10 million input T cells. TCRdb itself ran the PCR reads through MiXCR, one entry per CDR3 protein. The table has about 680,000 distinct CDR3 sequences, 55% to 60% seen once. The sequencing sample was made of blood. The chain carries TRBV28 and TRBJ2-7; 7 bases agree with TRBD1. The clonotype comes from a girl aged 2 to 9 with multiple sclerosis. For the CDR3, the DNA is TGTGCCAGCCTGGACTTTAATACAGGGGACTACGAGCAGTACTTC. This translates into CASLDFNTGDYEQYF.